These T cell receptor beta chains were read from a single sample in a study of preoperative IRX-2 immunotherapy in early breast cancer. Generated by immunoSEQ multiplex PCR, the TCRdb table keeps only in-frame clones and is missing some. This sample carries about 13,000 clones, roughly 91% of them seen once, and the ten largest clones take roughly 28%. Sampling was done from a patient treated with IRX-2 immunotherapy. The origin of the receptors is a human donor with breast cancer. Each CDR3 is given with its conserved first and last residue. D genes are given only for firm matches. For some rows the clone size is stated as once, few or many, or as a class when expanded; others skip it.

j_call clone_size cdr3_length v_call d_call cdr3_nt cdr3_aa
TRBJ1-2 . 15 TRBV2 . TGTGCCAGCAGTGAAGGAGGGTATATGATCTATGGCTACACCTTC CASSEGGYMIYGYTF
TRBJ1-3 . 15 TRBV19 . TGTGCCAGTAGCTCCGGGACGTCCTCTGGAAACACCATATATTTT CASSSGTSSGNTIYF
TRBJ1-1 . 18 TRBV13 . TGTGCCAGCAGCTCGTATACGAGATTCATGAACCCCAACACTGAAGCTTTCTTT CASSSYTRFMNPNTEAFF
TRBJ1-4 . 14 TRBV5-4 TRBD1 TGTGCCAGCAGGCGACAGGGAGGTAGTGAAAAACTGTTTTTT CASRRQGGSEKLFF
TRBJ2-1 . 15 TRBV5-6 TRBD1 TGTGCCAGCAGCTTCCGGGACAGAAACTACAATGAGCAGTTCTTC CASSFRDRNYNEQFF
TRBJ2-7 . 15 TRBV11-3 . TGTGCCAGCAGCCGACAGGGAGGGGAAACCTACGAGCAGTACTTC CASSRQGGETYEQYF
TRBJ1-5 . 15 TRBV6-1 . TGTGCCAGCACCCTCGACACCTTATTCAATCAGCCCCAGCATTTT CASTLDTLFNQPQHF
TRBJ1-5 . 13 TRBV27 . TGTGCCAGCAGTTTTCAGGGCAATCAGCCCCAGCATTTT CASSFQGNQPQHF
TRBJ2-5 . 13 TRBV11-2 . TGTGCCAGCAGCACCGGAAACCAAGAGACCCAGTACTTC CASSTGNQETQYF
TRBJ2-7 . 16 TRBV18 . TGTGCCAGCTCACCGGGGGTCGGAGCCCGCTCCTACGAGCAGTACTTC CASSPGVGARSYEQYF
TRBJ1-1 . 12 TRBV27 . TGTGCCAGCAGCCCTTGGAGCGGGGAAGCTTTCTTT CASSPWSGEAFF
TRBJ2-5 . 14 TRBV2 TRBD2 TGTGCCAGCAGTGAAAGGACTAGCTCGGAGACCCAGTACTTC CASSERTSSETQYF
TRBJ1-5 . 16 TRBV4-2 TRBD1 TGTGCCAGCAGCCAAGAGACAGGGGAGGGCAATCAGCCCCAGCATTTT CASSQETGEGNQPQHF
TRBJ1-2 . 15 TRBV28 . TGTGCCAGCAGTTCACTCTGGGACATTAACTATGGCTACACCTTC CASSSLWDINYGYTF
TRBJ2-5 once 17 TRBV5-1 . TGCGCCAGCAGCTTGGGGTCCTTAGGGACAAGCCAAGAGACCCAGTACTTC CASSLGSLGTSQETQYF
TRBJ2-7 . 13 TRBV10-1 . TGCGCCAGCAGTGCCGGGAACTCCTACGAGCAGTACTTC CASSAGNSYEQYF
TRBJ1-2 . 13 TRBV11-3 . TGTGCCAGCAGCTCCACAGGAGGAGGCGGCTACACCTTC CASSSTGGGGYTF
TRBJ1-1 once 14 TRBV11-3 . TGTGCCAGCAGCTTAGGCAGAGGGAACACTGAAGCTTTCTTT CASSLGRGNTEAFF
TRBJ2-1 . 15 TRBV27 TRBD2 TGTGCCAGCAGTTTATGGGTAGCGGGGGACAATGAGCAGTTCTTC CASSLWVAGDNEQFF
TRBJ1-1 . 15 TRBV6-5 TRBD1 TGTGCCAGCAGGACGACCGGGACAGGGGGCACTGAAGCTTTCTTT CASRTTGTGGTEAFF
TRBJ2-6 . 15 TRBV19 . TGTGCCAGTAGCCAAGACAGCTCTGGGGCCAACGTCCTGACTTTC CASSQDSSGANVLTF
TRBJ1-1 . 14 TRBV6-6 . TGTGCCAGCAGTTATACATCGGGGGGTACTGAAGCTTTCTTT CASSYTSGGTEAFF
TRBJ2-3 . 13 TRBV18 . TGTGCCAGCTCACCACCGAGCACAGATACGCAGTATTTT CASSPPSTDTQYF
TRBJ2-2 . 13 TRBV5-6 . TGTGCCAGCAGGGGGGCGGGACGCGGGGAGCTGTTTTTT CASRGAGRGELFF
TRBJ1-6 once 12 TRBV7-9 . TGTGCCAGCAGCATACAGGATTCACCCCTCCACTTT CASSIQDSPLHF
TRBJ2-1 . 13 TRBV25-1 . TGTGCCAGCAGTGAACAGACCTACAATGAGCAGTTCTTC CASSEQTYNEQFF
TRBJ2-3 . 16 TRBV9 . TGTGCCAGCAGCCAGTCAGGGGGGCGGAATATGGATACGCAGTATTTT CASSQSGGRNMDTQYF
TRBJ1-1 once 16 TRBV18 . TGTGCCAGCTCGCGTCGGGCACAGGGTGGTGGCACTGAAGCTTTCTTT CASSRRAQGGGTEAFF
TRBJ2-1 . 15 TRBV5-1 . TGCGCCAGCAGCTTGGGGGGGGACAGATACAATGAGCAGTTCTTC CASSLGGDRYNEQFF